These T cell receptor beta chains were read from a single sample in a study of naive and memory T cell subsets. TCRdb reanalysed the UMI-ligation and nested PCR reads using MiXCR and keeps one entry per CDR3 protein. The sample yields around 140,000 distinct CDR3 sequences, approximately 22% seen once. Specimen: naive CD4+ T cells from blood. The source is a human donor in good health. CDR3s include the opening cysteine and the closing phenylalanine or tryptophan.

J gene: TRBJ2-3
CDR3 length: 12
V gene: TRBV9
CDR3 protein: CASSPGIPTQYF

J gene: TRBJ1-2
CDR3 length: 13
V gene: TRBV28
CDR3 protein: CASSSGQAYGYTF

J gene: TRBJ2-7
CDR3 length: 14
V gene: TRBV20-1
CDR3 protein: CSAQPRTTTYEQYF

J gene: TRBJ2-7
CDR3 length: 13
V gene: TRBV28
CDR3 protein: CASSLRVPYEQYF

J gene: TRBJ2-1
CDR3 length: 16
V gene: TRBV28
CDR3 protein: CASSLARDRYYNEQFF

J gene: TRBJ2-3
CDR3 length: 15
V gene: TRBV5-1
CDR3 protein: CASSLSRQRSDTQYF

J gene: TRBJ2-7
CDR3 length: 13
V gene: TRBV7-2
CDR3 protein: CASSLGRSVEQYF

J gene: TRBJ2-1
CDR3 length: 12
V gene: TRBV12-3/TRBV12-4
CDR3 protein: CASSPQSQWQFF

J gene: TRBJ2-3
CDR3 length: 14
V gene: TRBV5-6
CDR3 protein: CASSLSGDTDTQYF

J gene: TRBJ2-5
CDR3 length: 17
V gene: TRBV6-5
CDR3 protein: CASSPYPTGGRQETQYF

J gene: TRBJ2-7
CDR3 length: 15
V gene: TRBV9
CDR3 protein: CASSGAAGGRDEQYF

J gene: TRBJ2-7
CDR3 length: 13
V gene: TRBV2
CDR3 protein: CASTQRVVYEQYF

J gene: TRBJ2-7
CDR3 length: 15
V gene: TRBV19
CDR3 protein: CASRGSGIGNYEQYF

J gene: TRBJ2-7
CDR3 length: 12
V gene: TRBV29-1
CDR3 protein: CSVVGFGSEQYF

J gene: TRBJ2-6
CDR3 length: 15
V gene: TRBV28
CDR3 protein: CASSITHSGANVLTF

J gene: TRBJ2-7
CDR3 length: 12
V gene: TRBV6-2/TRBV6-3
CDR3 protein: CASRDTHYEQYF

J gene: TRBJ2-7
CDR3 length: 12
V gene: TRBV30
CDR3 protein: CAWSVGPYEQYF

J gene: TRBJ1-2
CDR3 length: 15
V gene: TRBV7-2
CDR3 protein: CASSLDGDRDYGYTF

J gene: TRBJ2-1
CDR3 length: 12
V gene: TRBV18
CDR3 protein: CASSTQESEQFF

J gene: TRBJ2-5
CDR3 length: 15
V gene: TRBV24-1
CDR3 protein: CATSESRGLGETQYF

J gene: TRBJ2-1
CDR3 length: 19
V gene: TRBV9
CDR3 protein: CASSAHLPRTPVKYNEQFF

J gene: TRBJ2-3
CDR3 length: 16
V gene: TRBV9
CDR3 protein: CASSDDWGPRTDTQYF

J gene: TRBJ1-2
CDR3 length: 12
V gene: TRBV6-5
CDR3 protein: CASRSRDYGYTF